This passage covers 10 T cell receptor beta chains from one sample sequenced in a study of CD8 T cells in ankylosing spondylitis. Study results and limitations: Ankylosing spondylitis blood appeared to be characterized by a TCR beta motif of eight highly homologous variants.

TCRdb re-called the 5' RACE reads through MiXCR, storing one row per CDR3 protein. The data hold approximately 500,000 distinct CDR3 sequences, with 9.5% to 15% observed a single time. Their antigens remain unidentified. Specimen: blood, either unsorted or a sorted T cell fraction (not recorded which). These receptors all come from a male donor with ankylosing spondylitis.

This clonotype was detected many times. The chain couples TRBV12-3 or TRBV12-4 to TRBJ1-1, with D tentatively TRBD1 (5 bases). V shed 3 bases and J shed 0 bases, with 11 bases lying between them. The CDR3 length is 15 residues. The CDR3, as DNA: TGTGCCAGCAGTTTCCCCCGACAGTTGAACACTGAAGCTTTCTTT. It codes for CASSFPRQLNTEAFF.

There are a few counts of this clonotype. The rearrangement links TRBV7-8 to TRBJ2-1; unclear D gene. Trimming removed 6 bases at V and 4 bases at J, with 10 bases between. The length of the CDR3 is 13 residues. Per the germline V gene, CDR1 is SGHVS and CDR2 is FQNEAQ. The DNA of the CDR3 is TGTGCCAGCAGAACTGGTCTTTACAATGAGCAGTTCTTC. Its translation is CASRTGLYNEQFF.

The chain is built from TRBV5-1 and TRBJ2-1, with D perhaps TRBD1 (5 bases). Germline-derived CDR1 and CDR2 are SGHRS and YFSETQ. V dropped 0 bases and J dropped 8 bases, with 18 bases sitting between them. The CDR3 totals 16 residues. The CDR3 region is CASSLEAGSPPDEQFF. The CDR3 nucleotides are TGCGCCAGCAGCTTGGAGGCAGGGTCTCCTCCGGATGAGCAGTTCTTC.

This clonotype was detected many times. The chain carries TRBV7-2 and TRBJ1-1, with no clear D. CDR3 length: 14 amino acids. V lost 0 bases and J 1 base, leaving 6 bases between the germline ends. Germline lookup yields CDR1 SGHTA and CDR2 FQGNSA. The CDR3 is CASSLAAGNTEAFF. The CDR3, as DNA: TGTGCCAGCAGCTTAGCGGCGGGGAACACTGAAGCTTTCTTT.

The V and J genes are TRBV20-1 and TRBJ2-1; D ambiguous. The V end lost 6 bases, the J end lost 5 bases, and 17 bases lay between the germline ends. Germline CDR1 is DFQATT and CDR2 is SNEGSKA (reference sequence). The CDR3 has 14 residues. The CDR3 DNA reads TGCAGTGCACGATGGCCGGGCCGAGACAATGAGCAGTTCTTC. Translated, it gives CSARWPGRDNEQFF.

This clonotype turned up a few times. This sequence joins TRBV5-1 and TRBJ2-7; 7 positions match TRBD2. V shed 0 bases, J shed 2 bases, and the junction held 5 bases outside the gene matches. CDR1 is SGHRS and CDR2 is YFSETQ in the germline V gene. The CDR3 consists of 15 residues. The CDR3 protein is CASSLVGGITYEQYF. The CDR3 DNA is TGCGCCAGCAGCTTGGTGGGGGGGATTACCTACGAGCAGTACTTC.

The chain is built from TRBV30 and TRBJ1-5; 7 bases map to TRBD1. The CDR3 is 15 residues long. V gave up 5 bases and J gave up 5 bases; unmatched junction bases: 12. From germline, CDR1 is GTSNPN and CDR2 SVGIG (reference sequence). DNA of the CDR3: TGTGCCTGGGGAACAGGGGCCGAACGGGATCAGCCCCAGCATTTT. Translation gives CAWGTGAERDQPQHF.

The J gene is TRBJ2-1, the V gene TRBV12-3 or TRBV12-4; 8 nucleotides line up with TRBD1. CDR3 length equals 14 residues. Trimming removed 5 bases from V and 3 bases from J; junction bases left unmatched: 3. The CDR3 DNA is TGTGCCAGCAGTAGGACAGGGATCTACAATGAGCAGTTCTTC. Residues: CASSRTGIYNEQFF.

This chain joins TRBV27 and TRBJ1-6; D unresolved. The CDR3 extends over 13 amino acids. Germline V gene sequence: CDR1 MNHEY, CDR2 SMNVEV (reference sequence). The V gene lost 8 bases and the J gene lost 7 bases, with 12 bases spanning the gap. The CDR3 reads CASASFGNSPLHF. DNA of the CDR3: TGTGCCAGCGCGTCTTTTGGCAATTCACCCCTCCACTTT.

The chain is built from TRBV15 and TRBJ2-1, with no clear D. Trimming shortened V by 0 bases and J by 6 bases, and 6 bases separated the two germline ends. Per the germline V gene, CDR1 is LNHNV and CDR2 is YYDKDF (reference sequence). The CDR3 covers 13 residues. The CDR3: CATSRDRPNEQFF. The CDR3 DNA is TGTGCCACCAGCAGAGATCGGCCCAATGAGCAGTTCTTC.